One and the same sample provided the 2 T cell receptor beta chains below, sequenced in a study of blood T cells in healthy people across ages. Primed by a sample-barcoded 5' primer and a J-beta primer mix, a second PCR proceeded for roughly 6 to 12 cycles. TCRdb re-derived calls from the 5' RACE reads in MiXCR, one entry per CDR3 protein. The table has 2 million or so distinct CDR3 sequences, roughly 52% seen once. Material for sequencing was blood. These receptors all stem from a woman in her thirties or forties in good health.

The rearrangement uses TRBV20-1 and TRBJ2-2, with 8 bases identical to TRBD2. Germline lookup yields CDR1 DFQATT and CDR2 SNEGSKA (reference sequence). The CDR3 sequence is 15 residues long. V shed 5 bases, J shed 4 bases, and the junction held 9 bases outside the gene matches. This CDR3 reads CSALDSGVGTGELFF. The CDR3 nucleotides read TGCAGTGCTCTCGATAGCGGGGTGGGCACCGGGGAGCTGTTTTTT.

The rearrangement links TRBV29-1 to TRBJ1-1; D is unclear. Trimming stripped 5 bases from V and 4 bases from J, with 8 bases between. Germline V lookup: CDR1 SQVTM, CDR2 ANQGSEA. CDR3 length equals 11 residues. In DNA form, the CDR3 reads TGCAGCGTTAGCACAGTCACTGAAGCTTTCTTT. Protein: CSVSTVTEAFF.